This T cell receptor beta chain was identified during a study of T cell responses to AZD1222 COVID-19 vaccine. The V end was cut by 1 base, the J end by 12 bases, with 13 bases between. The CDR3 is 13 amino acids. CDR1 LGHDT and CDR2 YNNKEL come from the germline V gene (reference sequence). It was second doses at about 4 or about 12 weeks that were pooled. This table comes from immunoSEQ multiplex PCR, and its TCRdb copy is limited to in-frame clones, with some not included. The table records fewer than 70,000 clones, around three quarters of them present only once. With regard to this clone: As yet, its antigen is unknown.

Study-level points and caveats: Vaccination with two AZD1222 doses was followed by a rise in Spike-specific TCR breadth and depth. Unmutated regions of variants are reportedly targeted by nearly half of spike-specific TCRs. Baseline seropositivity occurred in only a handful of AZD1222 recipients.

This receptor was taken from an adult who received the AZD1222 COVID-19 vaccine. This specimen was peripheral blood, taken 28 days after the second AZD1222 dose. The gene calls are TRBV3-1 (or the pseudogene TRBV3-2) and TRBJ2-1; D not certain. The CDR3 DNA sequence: TGTGCCAGCAGCCAAGCGTCATGGCCCGGGCAGTTCTTC. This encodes CASSQASWPGQFF.